The T cell receptor beta chain described here comes from a study of PD-1 blockade in classical Hodgkin lymphoma. Whole-study results and caveats: Complete responders matched newly diagnosed patients in baseline diversity. Sources of repertoire differences remain undefined, possibly disease activity or prior therapy. Significantly greater TCR diversity emerged by C4D1 in CD4+ cells but not CD8+ cells. Newly diagnosed patients reportedly had lower baseline TCR diversity than healthy donors.

Profiled with immunoSEQ multiplex PCR; TCRdb holds only in-frame clones, not every one. The sample shows tens of thousands of clones, approximately 66% of them seen only once. The germline V gene has CDR1 MNHNS and CDR2 SASEGT. The V and J ends lost 5 bases and 4 bases respectively, with 15 bases between them. This CDR3 comprises 15 residues. This clone occurred a few times. Its antigen is not identified. After autologous stem cell transplantation all patients relapsed, and prior brentuximab vedotin exposure differed between cohorts. The sequenced sample was peripheral blood mononuclear cells (PBMCs), obtained before the second cycle of nivolumab. The chain couples TRBV6-1 to TRBJ1-5, with D possibly TRBD1 on 5 matching bases. The receptor was isolated from a human donor with classical Hodgkin lymphoma. CDR3: CASSSFGGGNQPQHF. The DNA for the CDR3 is TGTGCCAGCAGTAGCTTTGGGGGGGGGAATCAGCCCCAGCATTTT.